This is a list of T cell receptor beta chains from one sample in a study of cytomegalovirus exposure and HLA in healthy donors. Sequencing was performed with immunoSEQ multiplex PCR; in TCRdb, only in-frame clones are kept and a portion is missing. The table shows roughly 150,000 clones, with 76% occurring only once. Material: PBMCs. These receptors were collected from a male donor in good health and CMV-seronegative. Each CDR3 is given with its conserved first and last residue. The D gene is left open where the match is weak. The listing skips clone size in some rows; elsewhere it reads once, few, many or a size class.

D gene | J gene | V gene | clone size | CDR3 protein | CDR3 DNA
TRBD2 | TRBJ2-5 | TRBV30 | - | CAWSVGTSGGHQETQYF | TGTGCCTGGAGTGTCGGGACTAGCGGGGGCCACCAAGAGACCCAGTACTTC
TRBD2 | TRBJ2-1 | TRBV11-3 | - | CASSAGLAGVEEQFF | TGTGCCAGCAGCGCGGGACTAGCGGGAGTAGAGGAGCAGTTCTTC
- | TRBJ1-1 | TRBV6-1 | - | CASSERSGLEAFF | TGTGCCAGCAGTGAACGCTCAGGTCTTGAAGCTTTCTTT
TRBD1 | TRBJ2-3 | TRBV2 | - | CATRTGEATDAQYF | TGTGCCACCCGGACAGGGGAGGCCACAGATGCGCAGTATTTT
TRBD1 | TRBJ2-7 | TRBV5-4 | - | CASSLGDRVTEQYF | TGTGCCAGCAGCTTAGGGGACAGGGTGACCGAGCAGTACTTC
- | TRBJ2-5 | TRBV14 | once | CASSHERETQYF | TGTGCCAGCAGCCACGAGAGGGAGACCCAGTACTTC
- | TRBJ2-3 | TRBV7-3 | - | CASSLRGAGTDTQYF | TGTGCCAGCAGCTTACGGGGGGCTGGCACAGATACGCAGTATTTT
- | TRBJ1-5 | TRBV30 | - | CAWSPATREPQHF | TGTGCCTGGAGCCCAGCGACGAGGGAGCCCCAGCATTTT
TRBD2 | TRBJ2-1 | TRBV5-1 | - | CASRRTSGTYNEQFF | TGCGCCAGCCGCCGGACTAGCGGAACCTACAATGAGCAGTTCTTC
TRBD1 | TRBJ2-7 | TRBV6-5 | - | CASSYGQGGFYEQYF | TGTGCCAGCAGTTACGGACAGGGGGGTTTCTACGAGCAGTACTTC
- | TRBJ2-7 | TRBV7-2 | few | CASSLVPAEYYEQYF | TGTGCCAGCAGCTTAGTTCCAGCGGAGTACTACGAGCAGTACTTC
TRBD1 | TRBJ2-1 | TRBV19 | - | CASLGTGGWYEQFF | TGTGCCAGTTTGGGGACAGGGGGCTGGTATGAGCAGTTCTTC
TRBD2 | TRBJ2-3 | TRBV2 | - | CASSGTSGSIGTQYF | TGTGCCAGCAGTGGGACTAGCGGGAGCATAGGTACGCAGTATTTT
- | TRBJ2-7 | TRBV2 | - | CASRSDSSSAEQYF | TGTGCCAGCAGATCGGACAGTAGTTCCGCCGAGCAGTACTTC
TRBD1 | TRBJ1-6 | TRBV2 | - | CASSTGVGSPLHF | TGTGCCAGCAGCACAGGGGTTGGCTCACCCCTCCACTTT
TRBD1 | TRBJ1-4 | TRBV5-1 | once | CASTLGPGQGWEKLFF | TGCGCCAGCACCCTGGGGCCGGGACAGGGATGGGAAAAACTGTTTTTT
TRBD1 | TRBJ1-1 | TRBV2 | - | CATSNGQGAEAFF | TGTGCCACTTCGAATGGGCAGGGGGCTGAAGCTTTCTTT
- | TRBJ2-1 | TRBV7-6 | - | CASSESQVYNEQFF | TGTGCCAGCAGCGAATCACAGGTCTACAATGAGCAGTTCTTC
TRBD1 | TRBJ2-3 | TRBV27 | few | CASRLQGSDTQYF | TGTGCCAGCAGGTTACAGGGGTCAGATACGCAGTATTTT
- | TRBJ2-5 | TRBV27 | - | CASSRREQETQYF | TGTGCCAGCAGTAGGAGGGAGCAAGAGACCCAGTACTTC
- | TRBJ2-7 | TRBV30 | - | CAWEIRGEQYF | TGTGCCTGGGAAATCAGGGGCGAGCAGTACTTC
- | TRBJ1-1 | TRBV7-9 | - | CASSKTGENTEAFF | TGTGCCAGCAGCAAGACAGGAGAGAACACTGAAGCTTTCTTT
TRBD1 | TRBJ1-2 | TRBV6-6 | - | CASLYGTGGGNYGYTF | TGTGCCAGCCTCTACGGTACAGGGGGCGGGAACTATGGCTACACCTTC
- | TRBJ2-3 | TRBV7-3 | - | CASSLSAGHTDTQYF | TGTGCCAGCAGCTTATCAGCGGGACACACAGATACGCAGTATTTT